This TCR beta chain was observed in a study of cytomegalovirus exposure and HLA in healthy donors. Regarding this clone: The target antigen is unknown.

Study-wide results and caveats: CMV antigen specificity of a few CMV-associated chains was confirmed in vitro.

60 Vbeta and 13 Jbeta primers were used in PCR. This table comes from immunoSEQ multiplex PCR, and its TCRdb copy is limited to in-frame clones, with some not included. The sample contains about 160,000 clones, around 84% of which appear only once. CDR1 is LGHNT and CDR2 is FRNRAP in the germline V gene. V was shortened by 5 bases and J by 4 bases, with 15 bases between the two germline ends. This CDR3 comprises 15 residues. The sequencing sample was made of PBMCs. This TCR was sampled from a man aged 45 to 65 in good health and CMV-seropositive. The chain has TRBV12-5 and TRBJ1-3, with a weak D call TRBD1 (6 bases). This CDR3 reads CASGEGQPQGNTIYF. The CDR3 DNA sequence: TGTGCTAGTGGTGAAGGACAGCCCCAAGGAAACACCATATATTTT.